Listed below are T cell receptor beta chains from one sample, sequenced in a study of beta chain features in type 1 diabetes. Generated by immunoSEQ multiplex PCR, the TCRdb table keeps only in-frame clones and is missing some. In the table there are 400,000 to 500,000 clones, approximately 15% of which are singletons. Input material: naive CD4+ T cells from blood. These receptors all come from a man aged 25-45 years in good health. Both conserved end residues are part of each CDR3. D genes are given only for firm matches. Only some rows state a clone size, as once, few, many or a class for expanded clones.

J	length	size	V	D	CDR3	DNA
TRBJ1-5	15	-	TRBV15	-	CATSTGESLRQPQHF	TGTGCCACCAGCACAGGGGAGAGTTTAAGGCAGCCCCAGCATTTT
TRBJ2-1	13	few	TRBV5-6	-	CASSMDPPDEQFF	TGTGCCAGCAGCATGGACCCGCCCGATGAGCAGTTCTTC
TRBJ1-4	13	few	TRBV30	-	CAWSGNRAEKLFF	TGTGCCTGGAGTGGTAATAGGGCCGAAAAACTGTTTTTT
TRBJ2-5	16	-	TRBV6-5	-	CASSYAPGGALQTQYF	TGTGCCAGCAGTTACGCCCCGGGGGGCGCACTCCAGACCCAGTACTTC
TRBJ1-1	13	-	TRBV29-1	-	CSVDRAMNTEAFF	TGCAGCGTTGATCGGGCGATGAACACTGAAGCTTTCTTT
TRBJ2-5	14	few	TRBV7-2	TRBD1	CASSLDRGPETQYF	TGTGCCAGCAGCTTAGACAGGGGGCCAGAGACCCAGTACTTC
TRBJ2-1	15	-	TRBV2	-	CASSPDGSSYNEQFF	TGTGCCAGCTCACCCGACGGGAGCTCCTACAATGAGCAGTTCTTC
TRBJ2-5	13	-	TRBV7-2	-	CASSLGRQETQYF	TGTGCCAGCAGCTTAGGCAGACAAGAGACCCAGTACTTC
TRBJ2-1	10	few	TRBV28	-	CASSFDEQFF	TGTGCCAGCAGTTTTGATGAGCAGTTCTTC
TRBJ2-3	15	-	TRBV7-2	TRBD2	CASSFAGVGADTQYF	TGTGCCAGCAGCTTTGCGGGAGTTGGGGCAGATACGCAGTATTTT
TRBJ1-2	14	once	TRBV6-5	TRBD1	CASSMRDRYYGYTF	TGTGCCAGCAGTATGCGGGACAGATACTATGGCTACACCTTC
TRBJ2-1	15	few	TRBV5-4	TRBD1	CASSRTGSNYNEQFF	TGTGCCAGCAGCAGGACAGGGTCTAACTACAATGAGCAGTTCTTC
TRBJ2-1	13	few	TRBV7-2	TRBD1	CASSRGQGNEQFF	TGTGCCAGCAGCCGGGGACAGGGAAATGAGCAGTTCTTC
TRBJ2-5	14	few	TRBV9	-	CASSQHPGRETQYF	TGTGCCAGCAGCCAACACCCGGGGAGGGAGACCCAGTACTTC
TRBJ2-5	11	-	TRBV5-6	-	CASSRQETQYF	TGTGCCAGCAGCCGACAAGAGACCCAGTACTTC
TRBJ2-5	11	-	TRBV20-1	-	CSARSKETQYF	TGCAGTGCAAGGTCCAAAGAGACCCAGTACTTC
TRBJ2-5	14	-	TRBV30	-	CAWSLRSADETQYF	TGTGCCTGGAGTCTTCGGTCAGCTGATGAGACCCAGTACTTC
TRBJ1-1	15	-	TRBV4-2	-	CASSQDPAGSTEAFF	TGTGCCAGCAGCCAAGATCCGGCCGGGAGCACTGAAGCTTTCTTT
TRBJ2-1	14	-	TRBV25-1	-	CASRHTGSYNEQFF	TGTGCCAGCAGGCACACAGGCTCCTACAATGAGCAGTTCTTC
TRBJ2-7	11	-	TRBV7-2	-	CASSRAGTWDF	TGTGCCAGCAGCCGCGCCGGGACATGGGACTTC
TRBJ1-1	12	-	TRBV29-1	-	CSVLYSSTEAFF	TGCAGCGTTTTATACAGTAGCACTGAAGCTTTCTTT
TRBJ2-1	11	few	TRBV25-1	-	CASTAYNEQFF	TGTGCCAGCACTGCCTACAATGAGCAGTTCTTC
TRBJ2-1	14	few	TRBV6-5	-	CASRQDPKGHEQFF	TGTGCCAGCAGACAGGATCCCAAGGGGCACGAGCAGTTCTTC
TRBJ2-3	10	-	TRBV20-1	-	CSARFNTQYF	TGCAGTGCTAGATTCAATACGCAGTATTTT
TRBJ2-7	13	-	TRBV11-2	-	CASSYVVAYEQYF	TGTGCCAGCAGCTACGTCGTGGCGTACGAGCAGTACTTC
TRBJ2-7	15	-	TRBV9	-	CASSAGSAYSYEQYF	TGTGCCAGCAGCGCCGGGTCAGCTTACTCCTACGAGCAGTACTTC
TRBJ2-2	16	-	TRBV7-8	TRBD1	CASSTPRTGDSGELFF	TGTGCCAGCAGCACCCCTCGGACAGGGGACAGCGGGGAGCTGTTTTTT
TRBJ2-5	14	few	TRBV9	TRBD2	CASSVGLAGETQYF	TGTGCCAGCAGCGTAGGGCTAGCGGGGGAGACCCAGTACTTC
TRBJ2-3	15	-	TRBV6-6	-	CASSSVGGATDTQYF	TGTGCCAGCAGTTCAGTGGGCGGAGCCACAGATACGCAGTATTTT
TRBJ2-1	17	-	TRBV27	TRBD2	CASSFLPLAALHNEQFF	TGTGCCAGCAGTTTCCTCCCTCTAGCGGCACTTCACAATGAGCAGTTCTTC
TRBJ1-2	14	-	TRBV23-1	-	CASSQSGSRYGYTF	TGCGCCAGCAGTCAATCGGGAAGTCGCTATGGCTACACCTTC
TRBJ2-7	15	-	TRBV7-2	TRBD2	CASSSPRGGALEQYF	TGTGCCAGCAGCTCCCCTCGCGGGGGGGCCCTCGAGCAGTACTTC
TRBJ2-1	17	few	TRBV15	TRBD1	CATSENPWTGAYNEQFF	TGTGCCACCAGCGAGAACCCTTGGACAGGGGCCTACAATGAGCAGTTCTTC
TRBJ1-3	15	few	TRBV4-1	-	CASSPGSYSGNTIYF	TGCGCCAGCAGCCCGGGCTCGTACTCTGGAAACACCATATATTTT
TRBJ1-2	14	-	TRBV9	TRBD1	CASSGYSGGNGYTF	TGTGCCAGCAGCGGGTATTCAGGGGGAAATGGCTACACCTTC
TRBJ2-7	13	few	TRBV28	TRBD1	CASSFRGTNEQYF	TGTGCCAGCAGTTTCAGGGGGACAAACGAGCAGTACTTC
TRBJ2-1	14	-	TRBV25-1	-	CASSLPRGYNEQFF	TGTGCCAGCAGCCTTCCCAGGGGTTACAATGAGCAGTTCTTC
TRBJ1-2	14	-	TRBV25-1	-	CASSGPGTTYGYTF	TGTGCCAGCAGTGGACCCGGGACAACCTATGGCTACACCTTC
TRBJ2-3	13	-	TRBV7-9	-	CASMNGGTDTQYF	TGTGCCAGCATGAACGGGGGCACAGATACGCAGTATTTT
TRBJ1-1	12	-	TRBV30	-	CAWSRRAVGAFF	TGTGCCTGGAGCCGCAGAGCGGTCGGTGCTTTCTTT
TRBJ1-2	12	-	TRBV7-2	-	CASSHLAGGYTF	TGTGCCAGCAGCCACCTGGCCGGGGGCTACACCTTC
TRBJ1-2	12	-	TRBV2	-	CALGRQPFGYTF	TGTGCCTTGGGCCGACAGCCTTTTGGCTACACCTTC
TRBJ1-3	17	-	TRBV19	-	CASSMLGRTDSGNTIYF	TGTGCCAGTAGTATGCTCGGGAGGACAGACTCTGGAAACACCATATATTTT
TRBJ2-1	17	few	TRBV18	-	CASSPPIGGSSYNEQFF	TGTGCCAGCTCCCCTCCGATAGGGGGGAGCTCCTACAATGAGCAGTTCTTC
TRBJ2-7	14	-	TRBV18	TRBD1	CASSSGTASYEQYF	TGTGCCAGCTCCTCAGGGACAGCGTCCTACGAGCAGTACTTC
TRBJ2-7	14	few	TRBV18	-	CASSPQTGIYEQYF	TGTGCCAGCTCACCACAAACCGGGATCTACGAGCAGTACTTC
TRBJ2-1	16	-	TRBV9	-	CASSVYFESSYNEQFF	TGTGCCAGCAGCGTTTACTTCGAAAGCTCCTACAATGAGCAGTTCTTC
TRBJ2-3	14	-	TRBV6-1	TRBD2	CASRLAGGTDTQYF	TGTGCCAGCCGACTAGCGGGGGGCACAGATACGCAGTATTTT
TRBJ2-3	16	-	TRBV11-2	-	CATTLAGGRSTDTQYF	TGTGCCACCACACTCGCCGGGGGCCGTAGCACAGATACGCAGTATTTT
TRBJ1-2	15	-	TRBV7-9	TRBD1	CASSLGQGINYGYTF	TGTGCCAGCAGCTTGGGACAGGGAATCAACTATGGCTACACCTTC
TRBJ1-5	16	-	TRBV6-5	-	CASSYSITAPHQPQHF	TGTGCCAGCAGTTACTCGATAACTGCCCCACATCAGCCCCAGCATTTT